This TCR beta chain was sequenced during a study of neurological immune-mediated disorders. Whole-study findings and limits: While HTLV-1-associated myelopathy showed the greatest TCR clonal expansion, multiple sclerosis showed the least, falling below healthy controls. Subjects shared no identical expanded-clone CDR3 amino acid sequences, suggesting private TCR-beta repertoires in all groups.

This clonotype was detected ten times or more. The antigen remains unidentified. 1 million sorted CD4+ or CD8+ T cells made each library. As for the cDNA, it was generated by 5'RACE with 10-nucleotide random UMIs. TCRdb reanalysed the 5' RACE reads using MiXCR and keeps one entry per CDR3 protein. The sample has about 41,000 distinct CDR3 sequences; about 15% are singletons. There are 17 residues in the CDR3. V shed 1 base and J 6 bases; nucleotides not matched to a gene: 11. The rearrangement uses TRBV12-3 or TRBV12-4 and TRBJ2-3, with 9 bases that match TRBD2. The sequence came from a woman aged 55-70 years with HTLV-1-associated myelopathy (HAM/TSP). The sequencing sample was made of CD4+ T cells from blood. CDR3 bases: TGTGCCAGCAGTTTAGGGGGTCGGCGGGGGGGCATCGATACGCAGTATTTT. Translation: CASSLGGRRGGIDTQYF.